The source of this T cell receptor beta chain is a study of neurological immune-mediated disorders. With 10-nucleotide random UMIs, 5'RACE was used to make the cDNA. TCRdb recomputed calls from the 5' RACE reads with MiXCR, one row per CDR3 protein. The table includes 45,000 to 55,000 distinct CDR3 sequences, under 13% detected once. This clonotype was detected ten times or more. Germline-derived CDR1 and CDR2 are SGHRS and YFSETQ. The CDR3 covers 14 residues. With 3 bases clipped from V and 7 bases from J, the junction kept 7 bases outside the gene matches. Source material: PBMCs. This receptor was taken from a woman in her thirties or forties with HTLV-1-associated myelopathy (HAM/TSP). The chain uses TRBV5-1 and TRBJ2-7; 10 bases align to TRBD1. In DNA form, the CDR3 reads TGCGCCAGCAGCTCCGGGACAGGGGTCTCTGAGCAGTACTTC. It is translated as CASSSGTGVSEQYF.